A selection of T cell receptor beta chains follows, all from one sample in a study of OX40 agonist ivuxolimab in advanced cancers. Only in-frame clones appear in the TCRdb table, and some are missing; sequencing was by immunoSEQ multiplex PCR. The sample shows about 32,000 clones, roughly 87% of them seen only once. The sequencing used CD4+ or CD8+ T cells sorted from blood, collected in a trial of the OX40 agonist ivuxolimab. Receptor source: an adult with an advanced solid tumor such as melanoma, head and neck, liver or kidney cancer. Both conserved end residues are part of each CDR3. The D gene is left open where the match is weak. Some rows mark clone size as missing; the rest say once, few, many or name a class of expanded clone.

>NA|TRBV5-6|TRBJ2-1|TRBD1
CASSLEGTENEQFF
TGTGCCAGCAGCTTGGAGGGGACAGAGAATGAGCAGTTCTTC
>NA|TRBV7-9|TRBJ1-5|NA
CASSHTGHNQPQHF
TGTGCCAGCAGCCATACAGGGCACAATCAGCCCCAGCATTTT
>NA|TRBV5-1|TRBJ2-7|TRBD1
CASSVFQTGTGPYEQYF
TGCGCCAGCAGCGTATTCCAGACCGGGACAGGGCCCTACGAGCAGTACTTC
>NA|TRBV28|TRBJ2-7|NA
CASSFLYEQYF
TGTGCCAGCAGTTTCCTCTACGAGCAGTACTTC
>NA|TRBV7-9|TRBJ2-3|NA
CASSLVGQGTDTQYF
TGTGCCAGCAGCTTAGTTGGGCAGGGGACAGATACGCAGTATTTT
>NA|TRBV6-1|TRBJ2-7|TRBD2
CASSEADRGDEQYF
TGTGCCAGCAGTGAAGCGGACCGGGGGGACGAGCAGTACTTC
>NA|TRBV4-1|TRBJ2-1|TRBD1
CASSQLQSGQGTYNEQFF
TGCGCCAGCAGCCAACTTCAGTCGGGACAGGGGACATACAATGAGCAGTTCTTC
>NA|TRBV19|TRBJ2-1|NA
CASSPGGEQFF
TGTGCCAGTTCCCCCGGGGGTGAGCAGTTCTTC
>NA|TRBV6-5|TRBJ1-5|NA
CASSSTEYSNQPQHF
TGTGCCAGCAGTTCCACGGAGTATAGCAATCAGCCCCAGCATTTT
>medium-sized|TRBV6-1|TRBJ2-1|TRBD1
CASSENPGGFYNEQFF
TGTGCCAGCAGTGAAAATCCAGGGGGCTTTTACAATGAGCAGTTCTTC
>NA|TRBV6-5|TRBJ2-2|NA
CASSYGENTGELFF
TGTGCCAGCAGTTATGGGGAAAACACCGGGGAGCTGTTTTTT
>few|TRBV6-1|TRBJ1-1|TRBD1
CASKTGKTEAFF
TGTGCCAGTAAGACAGGGAAAACTGAAGCTTTCTTT
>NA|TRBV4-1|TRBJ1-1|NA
CASSQEMNTEAFF
TGCGCCAGCAGCCAAGAAATGAACACTGAAGCTTTCTTT
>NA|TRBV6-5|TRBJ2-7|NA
CASSYPGFYEQYF
TGTGCCAGCAGTTACCCCGGCTTCTACGAGCAGTACTTC
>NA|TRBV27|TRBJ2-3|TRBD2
CASSLFFGLAGVTDTQYF
TGTGCCAGCAGTTTATTCTTTGGGCTAGCGGGAGTAACAGATACGCAGTATTTT
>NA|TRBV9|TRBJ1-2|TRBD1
CASSGQGNGYTF
TGTGCCAGCAGCGGACAGGGGAATGGCTACACCTTC
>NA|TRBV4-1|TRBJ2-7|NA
CASSLSGDRVEQYF
TGCGCCAGCAGTCTTTCGGGGGACCGGGTCGAGCAGTACTTC
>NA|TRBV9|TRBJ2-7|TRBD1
CASSSSGTGSNEQYF
TGTGCCAGCAGCTCGTCCGGGACAGGGTCTAACGAGCAGTACTTC
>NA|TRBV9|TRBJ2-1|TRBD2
CASSGLAGTNRWREQFF
TGTGCCAGCAGCGGCCTTGCCGGGACTAACAGGTGGAGGGAGCAGTTCTTC
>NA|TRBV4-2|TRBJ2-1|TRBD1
CASSPGTDSYNEQFF
TGTGCCAGCAGCCCCGGGACAGATTCCTACAATGAGCAGTTCTTC